This T cell receptor beta chain appears in the sequencing data of a study of blood T cell repertoires in COVID-19. At the level of the study: Acute and convalescent COVID-19 specimens originated in the United States, Italy and Spain. From T cells, B-cell-depleted T cells, or PBMCs came the material, which was cDNA or gDNA.

How the authors handled the data: The assay estimated nucleated cells by amplifying reference gene primers. The table came from immunoSEQ multiplex PCR; TCRdb's copy has only in-frame clones and leaves some out. V, J and clone size reflect that table, while D and trimming were determined from the DNA. The sample holds 95,000 to 150,000 clones; approximately 87% are singletons and the top ten take about 3.8%. This clone was detected once. V lost 1 base and J 11 bases, leaving 12 bases between the germline ends. Germline V gives CDR1 LNHDA, CDR2 SQIVND (reference sequence). The CDR3 is 13 residues long.

The rearrangement joins TRBV19 to TRBJ1-5; possibly TRBD1 for D (6 bases). Sequencing input: peripheral blood. This clonotype was sampled from a man aged 55-75 years with acute or convalescent COVID-19. The chain's CDR3 is CASSIVQGRAQHF. The CDR3 nucleotides read TGTGCCAGTAGTATAGTCCAGGGGCGGGCCCAGCATTTT.